This TCR beta chain was identified in a study of beta chain features in type 1 diabetes. General observations from the study: VDJ junctions from patients with type 1 diabetes contained fewer insertions and more deletions. Type 1 diabetes patients had TCRB CDR3s that were shorter (moderately but significantly so) in all four CD4+ subsets.

Expressed TCRB transcripts were sequenced, since all the RNA that had been isolated was reverse transcribed. Sequenced by immunoSEQ multiplex PCR; TCRdb stores in-frame clones only, minus some. The sample consists of under 400,000 clones, 10% to 15% of them appearing once. This clone was observed a few times. Its antigen is not identified. Germline lookup yields CDR1 SGDLS and CDR2 YYNGEE. The CDR3 sequence is 17 residues long. The V gene lost 0 bases and the J gene lost 3 bases, with 16 bases spanning the gap. Sequenced material: naive CD4+ T cells from blood. The rearrangement joins TRBV9 to TRBJ2-1, with D perhaps TRBD2 (5 bases). The clonotype originates from a woman in her late teens or twenties with type 1 diabetes. This chain's CDR3 is CASSVGDSSGGYNEQFF. CDR3 sequence (DNA): TGTGCCAGCAGCGTAGGGGATAGCTCTGGAGGCTACAATGAGCAGTTCTTC.